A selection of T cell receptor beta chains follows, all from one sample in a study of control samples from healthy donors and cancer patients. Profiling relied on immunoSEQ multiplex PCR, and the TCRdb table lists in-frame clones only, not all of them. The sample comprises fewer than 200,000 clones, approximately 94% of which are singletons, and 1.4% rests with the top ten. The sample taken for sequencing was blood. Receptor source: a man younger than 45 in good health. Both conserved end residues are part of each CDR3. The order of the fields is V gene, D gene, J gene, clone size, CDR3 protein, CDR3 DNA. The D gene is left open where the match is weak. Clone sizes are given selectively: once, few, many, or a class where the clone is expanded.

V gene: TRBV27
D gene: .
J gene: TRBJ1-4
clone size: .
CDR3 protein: CASSQNTVGEKLFF
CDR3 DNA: TGTGCCAGCAGTCAGAACACGGTGGGTGAAAAACTGTTTTTT

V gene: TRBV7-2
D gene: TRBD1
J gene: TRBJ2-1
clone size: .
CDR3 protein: CASSLEGQGVSEQFF
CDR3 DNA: TGTGCCAGCAGCTTAGAGGGACAGGGGGTAAGTGAGCAGTTCTTC

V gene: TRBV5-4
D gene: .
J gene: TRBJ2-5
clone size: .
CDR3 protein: CASSLDGGRQETQYF
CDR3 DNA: TGTGCCAGCAGCTTGGATGGGGGGCGGCAAGAGACCCAGTACTTC

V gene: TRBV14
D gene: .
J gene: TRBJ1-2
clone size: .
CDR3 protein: CASSQGGQPSVYTF
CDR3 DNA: TGTGCCAGCAGCCAAGGGGGGCAACCTTCTGTATACACCTTC

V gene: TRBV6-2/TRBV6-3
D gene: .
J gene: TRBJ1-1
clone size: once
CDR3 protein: CASSYSRPKGGTEAFF
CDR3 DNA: TGTGCCAGCAGTTACTCGCGGCCCAAGGGAGGCACTGAAGCTTTCTTT

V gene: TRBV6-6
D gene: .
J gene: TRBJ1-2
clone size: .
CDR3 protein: CASRMTDLYGYTF
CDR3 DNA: TGTGCCAGCAGGATGACAGATCTCTATGGCTACACCTTC

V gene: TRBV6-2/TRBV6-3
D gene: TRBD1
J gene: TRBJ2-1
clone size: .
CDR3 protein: CASSSRETGSYNEQFF
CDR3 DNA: TGTGCCAGCAGCTCGAGGGAGACAGGGTCCTACAATGAGCAGTTCTTC

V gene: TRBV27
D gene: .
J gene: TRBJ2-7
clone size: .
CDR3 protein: CASSRSDTTYEQYF
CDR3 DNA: TGTGCCAGCAGTCGTTCGGACACCACCTACGAGCAGTACTTC

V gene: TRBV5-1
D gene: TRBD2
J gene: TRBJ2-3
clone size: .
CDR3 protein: CASSLASGNSDTQYF
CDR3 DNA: TGCGCCAGCAGCTTGGCTAGCGGGAACTCAGATACGCAGTATTTT

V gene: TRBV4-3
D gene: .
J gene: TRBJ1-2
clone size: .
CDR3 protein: CASSQDAGGAGYGYTF
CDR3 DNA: TGCGCCAGCAGCCAAGATGCTGGGGGCGCGGGCTATGGCTACACCTTC

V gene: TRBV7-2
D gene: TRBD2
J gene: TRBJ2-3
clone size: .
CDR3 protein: CASSLSAGGSYTQYF
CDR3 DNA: TGTGCCAGCAGCTTAAGTGCGGGGGGCAGTTATACGCAGTATTTT

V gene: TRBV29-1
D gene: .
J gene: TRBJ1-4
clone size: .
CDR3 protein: CSVEDLGSNEKLFF
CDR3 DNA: TGCAGCGTTGAAGATCTGGGGAGTAATGAAAAACTGTTTTTT

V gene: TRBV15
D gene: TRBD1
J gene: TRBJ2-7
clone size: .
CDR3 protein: CATSRDLVVGDRSYEQYF
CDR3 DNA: TGTGCCACCAGCAGAGATTTGGTAGTCGGGGACAGGTCCTACGAGCAGTACTTC

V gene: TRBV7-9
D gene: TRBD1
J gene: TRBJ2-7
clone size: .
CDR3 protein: CASSLRQGQSEQYF
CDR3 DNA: TGTGCCAGCAGCTTGAGACAGGGGCAATCCGAGCAGTACTTC

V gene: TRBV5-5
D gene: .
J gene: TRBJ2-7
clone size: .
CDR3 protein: CASSLRWTDEQYF
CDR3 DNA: TGTGCCAGCAGCTTAAGGTGGACCGACGAGCAGTACTTC

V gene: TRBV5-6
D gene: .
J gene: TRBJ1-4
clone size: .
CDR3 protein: CASSFRRDATNEKLFF
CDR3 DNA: TGTGCCAGCAGCTTTCGGAGGGACGCAACTAATGAAAAACTGTTTTTT

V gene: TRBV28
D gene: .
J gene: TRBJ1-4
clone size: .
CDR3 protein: CASTGPIREKLFF
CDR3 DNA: TGTGCCAGCACTGGACCCATTCGGGAAAAACTGTTTTTT

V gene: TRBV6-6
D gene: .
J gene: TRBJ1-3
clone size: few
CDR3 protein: CASSYGGAYTIYF
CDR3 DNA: TGTGCCAGCAGTTACGGAGGCGCTTACACCATATATTTT

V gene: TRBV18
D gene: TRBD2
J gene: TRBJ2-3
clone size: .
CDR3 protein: CASSPPGRRTSSADTQYF
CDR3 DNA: TGTGCCAGCTCACCACCGGGTAGGAGGACTAGCAGCGCAGATACGCAGTATTTT

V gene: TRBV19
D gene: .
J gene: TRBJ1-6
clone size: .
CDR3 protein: CASSIGNSPLHF
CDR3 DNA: TGTGCCAGTAGTATAGGGAATTCACCCCTCCACTTT

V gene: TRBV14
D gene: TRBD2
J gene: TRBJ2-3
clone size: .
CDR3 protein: CASSRPGEGGRDTQYF
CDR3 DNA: TGTGCCAGCAGCCGCCCGGGTGAGGGCGGGAGAGATACGCAGTATTTT

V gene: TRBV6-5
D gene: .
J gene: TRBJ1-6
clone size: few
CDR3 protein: CASRDGRIFNSPLHF
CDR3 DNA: TGTGCCAGCAGAGACGGTCGGATTTTTAATTCACCCCTCCACTTT

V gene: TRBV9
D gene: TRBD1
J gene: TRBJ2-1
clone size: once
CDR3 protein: CASSVDSGGGYNEQFF
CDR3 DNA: TGTGCCAGCAGCGTAGATTCAGGGGGCGGGTACAATGAGCAGTTCTTC

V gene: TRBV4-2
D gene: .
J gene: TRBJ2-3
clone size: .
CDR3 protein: CASSQDSGTLGADTQYF
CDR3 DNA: TGTGCCAGCAGCCAGGACTCCGGGACCCTAGGGGCAGATACGCAGTATTTT

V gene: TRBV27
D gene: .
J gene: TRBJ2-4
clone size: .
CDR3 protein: CASSLAKNIQYF
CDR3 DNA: TGTGCCAGCAGTTTAGCCAAAAACATTCAGTACTTC

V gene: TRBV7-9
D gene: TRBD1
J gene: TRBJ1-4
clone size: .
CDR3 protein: CASSSGTAATNEKLFF
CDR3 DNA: TGTGCCAGCAGCTCCGGGACAGCCGCAACTAATGAAAAACTGTTTTTT

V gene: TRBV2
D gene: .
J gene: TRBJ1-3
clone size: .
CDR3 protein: CASSLTPGNTIYF
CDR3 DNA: TGTGCCAGCAGTCTTACTCCAGGAAACACCATATATTTT

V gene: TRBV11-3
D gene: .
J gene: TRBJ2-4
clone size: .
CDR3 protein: CASSGLGDIQYF
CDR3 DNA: TGTGCCAGCAGTGGGCTGGGGGACATTCAGTACTTC

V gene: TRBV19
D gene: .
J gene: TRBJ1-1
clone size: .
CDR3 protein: CASSIGNTEAFF
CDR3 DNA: TGTGCCAGTAGTATAGGTAACACTGAAGCTTTCTTT

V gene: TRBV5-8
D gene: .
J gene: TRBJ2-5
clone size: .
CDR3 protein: CASSFRAVQETQYF
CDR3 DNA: TGTGCCAGCAGCTTTCGGGCAGTCCAAGAGACCCAGTACTTC

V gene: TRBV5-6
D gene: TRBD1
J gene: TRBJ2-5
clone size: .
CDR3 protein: CASSRLDRDTETQYF
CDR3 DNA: TGTGCCAGCAGCCGGTTGGACAGGGATACCGAGACCCAGTACTTC

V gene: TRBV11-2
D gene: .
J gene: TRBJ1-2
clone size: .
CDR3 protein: CASSAGANYGYTF
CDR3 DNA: TGTGCCAGCAGCGCCGGGGCTAACTATGGCTACACCTTC

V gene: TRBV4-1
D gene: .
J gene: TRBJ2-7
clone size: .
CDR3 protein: CASSHPGLTYEQYF
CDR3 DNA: TGCGCCAGCAGCCATCCGGGACTTACTTACGAGCAGTACTTC

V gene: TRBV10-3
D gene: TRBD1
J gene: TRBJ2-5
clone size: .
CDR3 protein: CASRDREQETQYF
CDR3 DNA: TGTGCCTCCCGGGACAGGGAGCAAGAGACCCAGTACTTC

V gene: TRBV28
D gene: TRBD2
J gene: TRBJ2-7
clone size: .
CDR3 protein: CASSFPLRGGPPYEQYF
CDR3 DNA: TGTGCCAGCAGTTTTCCCCTCCGGGGGGGGCCCCCCTACGAGCAGTACTTC

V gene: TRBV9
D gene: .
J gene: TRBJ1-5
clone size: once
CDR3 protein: CASSVGPSNQPQHF
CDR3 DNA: TGTGCCAGCAGCGTGGGGCCGAGCAATCAGCCCCAGCATTTT

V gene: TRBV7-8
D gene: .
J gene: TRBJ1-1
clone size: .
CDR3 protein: CASSSSSTTAGAEAFF
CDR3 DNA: TGTGCCAGCAGCTCTAGTTCTACCACCGCCGGGGCTGAAGCTTTCTTT

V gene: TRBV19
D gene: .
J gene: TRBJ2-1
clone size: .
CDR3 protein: CASTPGLAASSYNEQFF
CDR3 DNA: TGTGCCAGTACCCCGGGCCTGGCGGCAAGCTCCTACAATGAGCAGTTCTTC

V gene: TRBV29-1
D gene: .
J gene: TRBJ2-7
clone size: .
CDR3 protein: CSVTPGRSSSYEQYF
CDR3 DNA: TGCAGCGTTACCCCGGGACGGTCAAGCTCCTACGAGCAGTACTTC

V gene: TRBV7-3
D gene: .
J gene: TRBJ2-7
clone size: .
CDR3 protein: CASSLGSASEQYF
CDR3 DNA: TGTGCCAGCAGCTTAGGTTCGGCTAGCGAGCAGTACTTC

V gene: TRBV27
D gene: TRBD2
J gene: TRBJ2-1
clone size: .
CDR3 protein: CASSPASGPYNEQFF
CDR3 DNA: TGTGCCAGCAGTCCTGCTAGCGGCCCCTACAATGAGCAGTTCTTC